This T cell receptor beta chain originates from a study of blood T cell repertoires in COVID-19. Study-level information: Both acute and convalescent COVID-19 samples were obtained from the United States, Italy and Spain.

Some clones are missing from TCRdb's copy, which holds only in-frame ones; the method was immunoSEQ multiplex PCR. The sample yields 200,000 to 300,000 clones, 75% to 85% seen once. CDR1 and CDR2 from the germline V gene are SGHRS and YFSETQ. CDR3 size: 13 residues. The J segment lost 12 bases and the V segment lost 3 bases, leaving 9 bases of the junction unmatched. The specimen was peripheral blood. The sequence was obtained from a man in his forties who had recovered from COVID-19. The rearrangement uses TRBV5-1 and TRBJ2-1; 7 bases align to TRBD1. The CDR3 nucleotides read TGCGCCAGCAGCTACGGACAGGACTGGACGCAGTTCTTC. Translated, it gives CASSYGQDWTQFF.